A single sample gave rise to the 30 T cell receptor beta chains below, sequenced in a study of a mutant IDH1 vaccine in newly diagnosed glioma. Sequencing was performed with immunoSEQ multiplex PCR; in TCRdb, only in-frame clones are kept and a portion is missing. The sample yields over 50,000 clones, approximately 87% seen once. The antigens for these receptors are not known. This sample's time point: week 23, last vaccination. Vaccination used 300 ug of mutant IDH1 20-mer peptide per dose, with topical imiquimod. The sequencing here drew on PBMCs, taken from a glioma patient whose treatment included an IDH1 peptide vaccine. Source of these receptors: a man younger than 35 with glioma.

V usage is TRBV5-6 and J usage is TRBJ1-2; TRBD1 matches 9 bases. V shed 5 bases and J 2 bases; nucleotides not matched to a gene: 4. The CDR3 is 14 residues long. From germline, CDR1 is SGHDT and CDR2 YYEEEE. In DNA form, the CDR3 reads TGTGCCAGCAGGGGGACAGGGCAAAACTATGGCTACACCTTC. Amino acids: CASRGTGQNYGYTF.

CDR3 protein: CASSPLKANTEAFF. The CDR3, as DNA: TGTGCCAGCAGCCCTCTCAAGGCAAACACTGAAGCTTTCTTT. The chain employs TRBV9 and TRBJ1-1; D not certain. This CDR3 is 14 amino acids long. V was shortened by 4 bases and J by 2 bases, with 12 bases between the two germline ends. CDR1 and CDR2 (germline): SGDLS, YYNGEE.

V and J are TRBV28 and TRBJ1-2; TRBD1 aligns across 10 bases. In germline, CDR1 is MDHEN, CDR2 SYDVKM. The CDR3 covers 15 residues. With 4 bases clipped from V and 6 bases from J, the junction kept 8 bases outside the gene matches. The CDR3 reads CASSSDRGRTHGYTF. CDR3 bases: TGTGCCAGCAGTTCTGACAGGGGGCGCACCCATGGCTACACCTTC.

The chain joins TRBV4-1 to TRBJ2-3; D possibly corresponds to TRBD1 (6 bases). CDR3 length equals 16 residues. Trimming shortened V by 0 bases and J by 2 bases, and 12 bases separated the two germline ends. Germline values: CDR1 MGHRA, CDR2 YSYEKL. CDR3 in DNA: TGCGCCAGCAGCCAAGATCCCAGGGGCGACACAGATACGCAGTATTTT. Its protein product is CASSQDPRGDTDTQYF.

V usage is TRBV28 and J usage is TRBJ1-3; D gene uncertain. Deletions cut 6 bases from V and 2 bases from J, with 11 bases between. The CDR3 runs to 14 residues. The V gene's germline CDR1 is MDHEN and CDR2 SYDVKM. CDR3 sequence reads: CASRYPGPGNTIYF. The CDR3 nucleotides read TGTGCCAGCAGGTACCCCGGGCCTGGAAACACCATATATTTT. The full variable domain, its missing parts supplied by reference TRBV28 and TRBJ1-3, is DVKVTQSSRYLVKRTGEKVFLECVQDMDHENMFWYRQDPGLGLRLIYFSYDVKMKEKGDIPEGYSVSREKKERFSLILESASTNQTSMYLCASRYPGPGNTIYFGEGSWLTVV.

This clone has just one count. This chain joins TRBV15 and TRBJ1-6; a possible D gene is TRBD1 (6 bases). This CDR3 spans 20 amino acids. Germline V CDR1 and CDR2: LNHNV, YYDKDF (reference sequence). Trimming shortened V by 5 bases and J by 0 bases, and 23 bases separated the two germline ends. In DNA, the CDR3 is TGTGCCACCAGCGGATCCATGGGACACGGGGCCCTCTCCTATAATTCACCCCTCCACTTT. Translation: CATSGSMGHGALSYNSPLHF.

The V and J genes are TRBV18 and TRBJ2-1; 10 positions agree with TRBD2. The CDR3 is 15 amino acids. Per the germline V gene, CDR1 is KGHSH and CDR2 is LQKENI. Unmatched junction bases numbered 5, after V lost 7 bases and J lost 2 bases. The CDR3 DNA reads TGTGCCAGCTTAACCGGGACTAGCGCCTACAATGAGCAGTTCTTC. Translation gives CASLTGTSAYNEQFF.

The gene calls are TRBV4-2 and TRBJ1-2, with 8 nucleotides matching TRBD1. Per germline, CDR1 LGHNA and CDR2 YNFKEQ. The junction had 10 bases not matched to a gene; V was cut back by 3 bases and J by 7 bases. The CDR3 length is 15 residues. The CDR3 sequence is CASSHPGTGAAGYTF. The CDR3, as DNA: TGTGCCAGCAGCCATCCTGGGACAGGAGCGGCTGGCTACACCTTC.

In DNA, the CDR3 is TGTGCCAGCAGCCTAACCACTAGCGGGATCACAGATACGCAGTATTTT. This translates into CASSLTTSGITDTQYF. The J gene is TRBJ2-3, the V gene TRBV5-4, with 10 bases matching TRBD2. The CDR3 loop spans 16 amino acids. Looked up from germline, CDR1 is SGHNT and CDR2 is YYREEE (reference sequence). V was clipped by 4 bases and J by 2 bases; unmatched bases: 7. Looking up the rest from reference TRBV5-4 and TRBJ2-3 gives the full variable domain: ETGVTQSPTHLIKTRGQQVTLRCSSQSGHNTVSWYQQALGQGPQFIFQYYREEENGRGNFPPRFSGLQFPNYSSELNVNALELDDSALYLCASSLTTSGITDTQYFGPGTRLTVL.

The J gene is TRBJ1-2, the V gene TRBV7-2; D perhaps matches TRBD1 (6 bases). Trimming took 5 bases from V and 4 from J, leaving 17 bases between them. The CDR3 runs 15 residues. The germline CDR1 and CDR2 sequences are SGHTA and FQGNSA. The CDR3 sequence: CASSKGGNTFYGYTF. CDR3 nucleotides: TGTGCCAGCAGCAAAGGGGGGAACACCTTCTATGGCTACACCTTC.

This chain joins TRBV29-1 and TRBJ1-3; a weak D match, TRBD1 (6 bases). The V gene's germline CDR1 is SQVTM and CDR2 ANQGSEA. V lost 5 bases to trimming and J lost 4 bases, with 12 bases between them. The CDR3 has 13 residues. CDR3 region: CSVRGAGGNTIYF. The CDR3 bases are TGCAGCGTTCGGGGGGCGGGAGGAAACACCATATATTTT.

This clone showed up just once. The chain has TRBV7-3 and TRBJ2-7; TRBD2 agrees at 9 bases. CDR1 and CDR2 from the germline V gene are SGHTA and FQGTGA. Trimming took 6 bases from V and 3 from J; bases not matched to a gene: 6. The CDR3 is made up of 14 amino acids. CDR3 nucleotides: TGTGCCAGCAGGAATAGCGGGAGAAACTACGAGCAGTACTTC. It specifies CASRNSGRNYEQYF.

The chain uses TRBV7-8 and TRBJ2-6; 8 bases line up with TRBD1. V was pared by 6 bases and J by 4 bases, with 8 bases of the junction left unmatched. CDR3 length equals 16 residues. The germline gives CDR1 SGHVS, CDR2 FQNEAQ. In DNA, the CDR3 is TGTGCCAGCAGGCGTCAGGGGGCCGCCGGGGCCAACGTCCTGACTTTC. Residues: CASRRQGAAGANVLTF. Combining the CDR3 with reference TRBV7-8 and TRBJ2-6 gives the whole variable domain GAGVSQSPRYKVAKRGQDVALRCDPISGHVSLFWYQQALGQGPEFLTYFQNEAQLDKSGLPSDRFFAERPEGSVSTLKIQRTQQEDSAVYLCASRRQGAAGANVLTFGAGSRLTVL.

This clone has a handful of counts. The chain uses TRBV7-8 and TRBJ1-1, with D possibly TRBD1 on 5 matching bases. The germline CDR1 and CDR2 sequences are SGHVS and FQNEAQ. The V end was cut by 3 bases, the J end by 0 bases, with 8 bases between. The CDR3 is 14 residues long. The CDR3 is CASSLDTLNTEAFF. Written as DNA, the CDR3 is TGTGCCAGCAGCTTGGACACTTTGAACACTGAAGCTTTCTTT.

This chain uses TRBV28 with TRBJ1-1; 8 nucleotides agree with TRBD1. Germline V gene lookup returns CDR1 MDHEN and CDR2 SYDVKM. There are 15 residues in the CDR3. V trimming: 9 bases; J trimming: 1 base; junction bases outside the gene matches: 10. CDR3 protein: CASLGDRHRNTEAFF. The CDR3 DNA follows: TGTGCCAGTTTGGGGGACAGGCACCGGAACACTGAAGCTTTCTTT.

This sequence joins TRBV9 and TRBJ1-1, with 7 bases lining up with TRBD1. Germline CDR1 is SGDLS and CDR2 is YYNGEE. CDR3 length: 15 amino acids. V was clipped by 0 bases and J by 2 bases; unmatched bases: 4. CDR3 sequence: CASSVGYRGNTEAFF. The CDR3 DNA reads TGTGCCAGCAGCGTAGGATACAGGGGCAACACTGAAGCTTTCTTT.

The CDR3 bases are TGTGCCAGCAGCTTAGGGGGGACTTCCACAGATACGCAGTATTTT. Protein: CASSLGGTSTDTQYF. V and J are TRBV7-2 and TRBJ2-3; D might be TRBD2 (6 bases). The germline CDR1 and CDR2 sequences are SGHTA and FQGNSA. CDR3 size: 15 residues. Trimming took 1 base from V and 2 from J, leaving 10 bases between them.

The J gene is TRBJ2-2, the V gene TRBV7-3; D ambiguous. The V and J ends lost 6 bases and 1 base respectively, with 9 bases between them. Per the germline V gene, CDR1 is SGHTA and CDR2 is FQGTGA. CDR3 length: 14 residues. Written as DNA, the CDR3 is TGTGCCAGCAGTCGCGGCGGGAACACCGGGGAGCTGTTTTTT. It codes for CASSRGGNTGELFF.

This chain connects TRBV5-1 to TRBJ1-2; 10 bases match TRBD1. Germline values: CDR1 SGHRS, CDR2 YFSETQ. The CDR3 contains 16 residues. Unmatched junction bases numbered 8, after V lost 3 bases and J lost 3 bases. In DNA form, the CDR3 reads TGCGCCAGCAGCTCCGGGACAGGGGCTTTATACTATGGCTACACCTTC. Translation: CASSSGTGALYYGYTF.

This clone was detected only a few times. The chain joins TRBV29-1 to TRBJ1-1; no clear D gene. V lost 2 bases, J lost 0 bases, and 7 bases lay in between. Germline values: CDR1 SQVTM, CDR2 ANQGSEA. The length of the CDR3 is 13 residues. Here the CDR3 DNA reads TGCAGCGTTGAAAAACAGATGAACACTGAAGCTTTCTTT. Translation gives CSVEKQMNTEAFF. The whole variable domain, remainder taken from reference TRBV29-1 and TRBJ1-1, is SAVISQKPSRDICQRGTSLTIQCQVDSQVTMMFWYRQQPGQSLTLIATANQGSEATYESGFVIDKFPISRPNLTFSTLTVSNMSPEDSSIYLCSVEKQMNTEAFFGQGTRLTVV.

J is TRBJ2-3 and V is TRBV30, with 7 bases identical to TRBD2. Germline CDR1 GTSNPN, CDR2 SVGIG (reference sequence). J was trimmed by 8 bases and V by 0 bases; bases with no gene match: 5. The CDR3 consists of 13 residues. CDR3 protein: CAWSVPERGTQYF. CDR3 nucleotide sequence: TGTGCCTGGAGTGTACCCGAGCGGGGTACGCAGTATTTT. Together with reference TRBV30 and TRBJ2-3, the CDR3 gives the full variable domain: SQTIHQWPATLVQPVGSPLSLECTVEGTSNPNLYWYRQAAGRGLQLLFYSVGIGQISSEVPQNLSASRPQDRQFILSSKKLLLSDSGFYLCAWSVPERGTQYFGPGTRLTVL.

The J gene is TRBJ1-2, the V gene TRBV5-1; TRBD1 agrees at 9 bases. After removal of 4 bases from V and 4 bases from J, the junction contained 8 bases not matched to a gene. The CDR3 is made up of 15 amino acids. Per germline, CDR1 SGHRS and CDR2 YFSETQ. CDR3 DNA sequence: TGCGCCAGCAGCCCGGAGGGGACAGGGTTCTATGGCTACACCTTC. Its protein is CASSPEGTGFYGYTF. Full variable domain (rest looked up from reference TRBV5-1 and TRBJ1-2): KAGVTQTPRYLIKTRGQQVTLSCSPISGHRSVSWYQQTPGQGLQFLFEYFSETQRNKGNFPGRFSGRQFSNSRSEMNVSTLELGDSALYLCASSPEGTGFYGYTFGSGTRLTVV.

CDR3 protein: CASSSGSEKLFF. The CDR3 coding sequence is TGTGCCAGCAGCTCCGGGAGTGAAAAACTGTTTTTT. The rearrangement joins TRBV7-9 to TRBJ1-4; D uncertain. CDR3 length: 12 amino acids. The ends were cut back, 4 bases at V and 7 bases at J, with 7 bases in the middle. CDR1 is SEHNR, CDR2 FQNEAQ, per germline (reference sequence).

This rearrangement joins TRBV7-9 to TRBJ1-4, with 7 bases lining up with TRBD1. Trimming cost V 7 bases and J 0 bases; bases outside gene matches: 8. The CDR3 is 16 residues long. The germline gives CDR1 SEHNR, CDR2 FQNEAQ (reference sequence). CDR3 nucleotides: TGTGCCAGCAACCAGCCAGGGGGTGCAACTAATGAAAAACTGTTTTTT. Amino acids: CASNQPGGATNEKLFF.

The V gene is TRBV5-4, the J gene TRBJ2-7; D gene uncertain. V gave up 4 bases and J gave up 7 bases, with 15 bases separating them. Germline lookup yields CDR1 SGHNT and CDR2 YYREEE (reference sequence). The CDR3 is 13 residues long. CDR3 in amino acids: CASSPRTGLEQYF. CDR3 DNA sequence: TGTGCCAGCAGCCCCAGGACCGGTTTGGAGCAGTACTTC.

The chain combines TRBV10-3 with TRBJ1-2; 10 nucleotides line up with TRBD1. Germline loops: CDR1 ENHRY, CDR2 SYGVKD. The CDR3 sequence is 14 residues long. Germline trimming cut 0 bases from V and 5 bases from J; bases unmatched to any gene: 0. This CDR3 is CAISESDRGYGYTF. DNA of the CDR3: TGTGCCATCAGTGAGTCGGACAGGGGGTATGGCTACACCTTC.

The chain uses TRBV9 and TRBJ2-2, with 7 bases aligning to TRBD1. The CDR3 extends over 16 amino acids. The germline V gene encodes CDR1 SGDLS and CDR2 YYNGEE. The V segment lost 0 bases and the J segment 4 bases; nucleotides outside the gene matches: 6. DNA of the CDR3: TGTGCCAGCAGCGTAGGAAGGGGGCGCCTCACCGGGGAGCTGTTTTTT. Translating gives CASSVGRGRLTGELFF.

The chain uses TRBV4-1 and TRBJ1-6, with D perhaps matching TRBD1 (6 bases). V lost 3 bases and J 11 bases, leaving 14 bases between the germline ends. The CDR3 contains 14 residues. Per germline, CDR1 MGHRA and CDR2 YSYEKL. Here the CDR3 DNA reads TGCGCCAGCAGCCATACAGGGTTCCCAACACCCCTCCACTTT. It yields the protein CASSHTGFPTPLHF.

Only one count was recorded for this clone. The chain joins TRBV19 to TRBJ1-6; 8 bases map to TRBD1. The V and J ends lost 5 bases and 9 bases, in that order; junction bases with no gene match: 15. Per the germline V gene, CDR1 is LNHDA and CDR2 is SQIVND (reference sequence). The CDR3 is 17 amino acids. The CDR3: CASSPYMSGGAFSPLHF. As DNA, the CDR3 is TGTGCCAGTAGTCCCTATATGTCAGGGGGCGCTTTTTCACCCCTCCACTTT.

The chain combines TRBV4-2 with TRBJ1-2, with TRBD1 matching 7 bases. The germline gives CDR1 LGHNA, CDR2 YNFKEQ. The CDR3 totals 15 residues. Trimming removed 0 bases from V and 4 bases from J; junction bases left unmatched: 5. The CDR3 reads CASSQDNGQAYGYTF. CDR3 nucleotide sequence: TGTGCCAGCAGCCAAGATAACGGACAGGCCTATGGCTACACCTTC.